A single sample is the source of the 28 T cell receptor beta chains below, sequenced in a study of vaccination and CD4 T cells after COVID-19. Treatment reported: approximately 10-day PBMC culture with coronavirus spike peptide pools or control peptides (ViraFEST assay). Cultured CD4+ T cells had their DNA profiled by the Oncomine TCR Beta short-read assay. TCRdb analysed the PCR reads with MiXCR anew, one entry per CDR3 protein. The top ten clones hold approximately 17% of a sample with fewer than 20,000 distinct CDR3 sequences, around 68% of them seen once. The antigens of these receptors remain unknown. Sequences were obtained from CD4+ T cells from blood, cultured in vitro. These receptors were taken from a human donor who had recovered from COVID-19.

The chain recombines TRBV7-2 with TRBJ2-7; the match to TRBD1 covers 11 bases. CDR3 length: 16 residues. Germline CDR1 SGHTA, CDR2 FQGNSA. The J segment lost 5 bases and the V segment lost 0 bases, leaving 6 bases of the junction unmatched. CDR3 coding DNA: TGTGCCAGCAGCTTAGCGTTCGGGACAGGGGGGGACGAGCAGTACTTC. Amino acids: CASSLAFGTGGDEQYF.

Only a few counts were recorded for this clonotype. The chain has TRBV6-5 and TRBJ1-6; TRBD1 might be the D (5 bases). The CDR3 contains 15 residues. The germline V gene has CDR1 MNHEY and CDR2 SVGAGI. The ends were cut back, 0 bases at V and 5 bases at J, with 8 bases in the middle. The CDR3 region has the DNA TGTGCCAGCAGTTACTCGGGACGGGATAATTCACCCCTCCACTTT. It is translated as CASSYSGRDNSPLHF.

This clonotype was recorded only once. The V and J genes are TRBV29-1 and TRBJ1-5; weak D call: TRBD1 (5 bases). This CDR3 has 13 residues. V lost 1 base to trimming and J lost 7 bases, with 11 bases between them. Germline loops: CDR1 SQVTM, CDR2 ANQGSEA. The CDR3 DNA is TGCAGCGTTGAAGGAGGGGTGGGGCAGCCCCAGCATTTT. Its protein is CSVEGGVGQPQHF.

The chain is built from TRBV28 and TRBJ2-7; TRBD2 aligns across 12 bases. J gave up 7 bases and V 5 bases, and 12 bases lay outside the gene matches. This CDR3 comprises 16 residues. Germline CDR1 MDHEN, CDR2 SYDVKM. The CDR3 nucleotides are TGTGCCAGCAGTCTCCGGACTAGCGGGAACTCGGGGGAGCAGTACTTC. The encoded protein is CASSLRTSGNSGEQYF.

In this sample, this clonotype turned up a few times. V gene TRBV10-3 combines with J gene TRBJ1-1; a possible D gene is TRBD1 (5 bases). CDR1 is ENHRY, CDR2 SYGVKD, per germline. V dropped 7 bases and J dropped 0 bases, with 9 bases sitting between them. The CDR3 covers 13 residues. The CDR3 is CAIKRTMNTEAFF. CDR3 nucleotide sequence: TGTGCCATCAAAAGGACAATGAACACTGAAGCTTTCTTT.

This rearrangement joins TRBV6-5 to TRBJ2-1; a possible D gene is TRBD2 (5 bases). The germline V gene encodes CDR1 MNHEY and CDR2 SVGAGI. The CDR3 extends over 16 amino acids. V dropped 0 bases and J dropped 2 bases, with 11 bases sitting between them. The CDR3 protein is CASSYSPAAPYNEQFF. The DNA for the CDR3 is TGTGCCAGCAGTTACTCTCCAGCGGCACCCTACAATGAGCAGTTCTTC.

V is TRBV11-3 and J is TRBJ1-1; D is undetermined. Germline assignment: CDR1 SGHNT and CDR2 YENEEA. The germline V and J ends were trimmed by 0 bases and 1 base, with 6 bases remaining between them. The CDR3 is made up of 14 amino acids. The CDR3 is CASSLDGTNTEAFF. For the CDR3, the DNA is TGTGCCAGCAGCTTAGATGGAACGAACACTGAAGCTTTCTTT.

There are a few counts of this clonotype. V is TRBV20-1 and J is TRBJ2-7; 8 bases map to TRBD1. The V segment lost 6 bases and the J segment 6 bases; nucleotides outside the gene matches: 10. The CDR3 extends over 13 amino acids. CDR1 is DFQATT, CDR2 SNEGSKA, per germline (reference sequence). CDR3 DNA sequence: TGCAGTGCGACTGGACAGGGACCGCGCGAGCAGTACTTC. Translated, it gives CSATGQGPREQYF.

This chain uses TRBV6-2 or TRBV6-3 with TRBJ2-3, with D uncertain. Germline lookup yields CDR1 MNHEY and CDR2 SVGEGT. The CDR3 contains 14 residues. The V gene lost 5 bases and the J gene lost 0 bases, with 9 bases spanning the gap. The CDR3 DNA follows: TGTGCCAGCAGTATACCCCCTAGCACAGATACGCAGTATTTT. Translation gives CASSIPPSTDTQYF.

This clonotype was observed a handful of times. The chain is built from TRBV20-1 and TRBJ2-2, with D possibly called TRBD1 or TRBD2 (5 bases each). Trimming removed 3 bases from V and 1 base from J, with 12 bases in between. There are 15 residues in the CDR3. Germline V lookup: CDR1 DFQATT, CDR2 SNEGSKA (reference sequence). The CDR3 sequence: CSASGRGMNTGELFF. The CDR3 DNA follows: TGCAGTGCTAGCGGTCGGGGCATGAACACCGGGGAGCTGTTTTTT.

A few counts support this clonotype. V and J are TRBV7-2 and TRBJ1-2, with 7 positions matching TRBD1. The CDR3 is 15 amino acids. Germline trimming cut 1 base from V and 4 bases from J; bases unmatched to any gene: 6. CDR1 and CDR2 (germline): SGHTA, FQGNSA. As DNA, the CDR3 is TGTGCCAGCAGCTTAGGGTCAGGGGGTGGCTATGGCTACACCTTC. It is translated as CASSLGSGGGYGYTF.

The chain couples TRBV20-1 to TRBJ2-5; D possibly uses TRBD1 or TRBD2 (5 bases each). Germline CDR1 reads DFQATT; CDR2 reads SNEGSKA (reference sequence). The CDR3 contains 12 residues. The ends were cut back, 3 bases at V and 7 bases at J, with 12 bases in the middle. CDR3 region: CSASKGRATQYF. The DNA for the CDR3 is TGCAGTGCTAGCAAGGGACGGGCGACCCAGTACTTC.

V usage is TRBV4-3 and J usage is TRBJ1-6; a possible D gene is TRBD1 (6 bases). Germline loops: CDR1 LGHNA, CDR2 YSLEER. The CDR3 has 15 residues. Trimming cost V 4 bases and J 9 bases, with 16 bases left between them. The CDR3 region has the DNA TGCGCCAGCAGCCGAGGTACAGGGTCCAGTTCACCCCTCCACTTT. Its translation: CASSRGTGSSSPLHF.

This clonotype was observed a few times. The rearrangement uses TRBV20-1 and TRBJ1-6; D is uncertain. Looked up from germline, CDR1 is DFQATT and CDR2 is SNEGSKA (reference sequence). V was pared by 0 bases and J by 3 bases, with 12 bases between. This CDR3 has 16 amino acids. CDR3 in DNA: TGCAGTGCTAGAGACGGGCGTCGGGGCTATAATTCACCCCTCCACTTT. Its translation is CSARDGRRGYNSPLHF.

This clonotype occurred once. V and J are TRBV2 and TRBJ1-2; TRBD1 agrees at 7 bases. CDR3 length equals 12 residues. Trimming took 7 bases from V and 6 from J; bases not matched to a gene: 5. Germline CDR1 SNHLY, CDR2 FYNNEI. CDR3: CASTEGANGYTF. The CDR3 bases are TGTGCCAGCACTGAGGGGGCCAATGGCTACACCTTC.

This clonotype was seen only a few times. This chain connects TRBV6-5 to TRBJ2-5; TRBD1 is a possible D gene (6 bases). The CDR3 has 15 residues. Germline V gene sequence: CDR1 MNHEY, CDR2 SVGAGI. The V end lost 2 bases, the J end lost 4 bases, and 14 bases lay between the germline ends. In DNA form, the CDR3 reads TGTGCCAGCAGTTACGGTAAAACAGGGTTAGAGACCCAGTACTTC. This gives the protein CASSYGKTGLETQYF.

V gene TRBV30 combines with J gene TRBJ2-3; 7 bases line up with TRBD1. The CDR3 contains 14 residues. The V and J ends lost 3 bases and 1 base, in that order; junction bases with no gene match: 4. Germline assignment: CDR1 GTSNPN and CDR2 SVGIG (reference sequence). For the CDR3, the DNA is TGTGCCTGGAGCTTAGACAGGGGCACAGATACGCAGTATTTT. Encoded protein: CAWSLDRGTDTQYF.

The chain combines TRBV18 with TRBJ1-1; D not resolved. V was clipped by 10 bases and J by 1 base, with 13 bases between them. CDR3 size: 13 residues. CDR1 is KGHSH and CDR2 is LQKENI in the germline V gene. The CDR3 loop reads CATTGGGNTEAFF. The DNA for the CDR3 is TGTGCCACCACCGGCGGAGGGAACACTGAAGCTTTCTTT.

There are a few counts of this clonotype. The rearrangement joins TRBV6-1 to TRBJ1-1, with 10 nucleotides matching TRBD1. V shed 5 bases and J 10 bases; nucleotides not matched to a gene: 13. Per the germline V gene, CDR1 is MNHNS and CDR2 is SASEGT. The CDR3 is 15 amino acids. This CDR3 reads CASSTRTGGVKGAFF. In DNA, the CDR3 is TGTGCCAGCAGTACCCGGACAGGGGGAGTAAAGGGAGCTTTCTTT.

This chain links TRBV6-2 or TRBV6-3 with TRBJ1-2, with D tentatively TRBD1 (6 bases). The CDR3 runs to 16 residues. V lost 2 bases and J lost 4, with 17 bases in between. Germline CDR1 and CDR2: MNHEY and SVGEGT. The CDR3 sequence is CASSYADRTGTYGYTF. CDR3 in DNA: TGTGCCAGCAGTTACGCCGACAGGACGGGGACCTATGGCTACACCTTC.

The chain is built from TRBV6-1 and TRBJ1-2; no clear D. There are 12 residues in the CDR3. CDR1 and CDR2 (germline): MNHNS, SASEGT. With 8 bases removed from V and 4 bases from J, the gap between germline ends came to 11 bases. In DNA form, the CDR3 reads TGTGCCAGCGGGAAGGTCTTCTATGGCTACACCTTC. Encoded protein: CASGKVFYGYTF.

This chain uses TRBV6-2 or TRBV6-3 with TRBJ1-5, with 7 bases that match TRBD1. With 5 bases clipped from V and 7 bases from J, the junction kept 14 bases outside the gene matches. The CDR3 extends over 16 amino acids. Germline CDR1 MNHEY, CDR2 SVGEGT. DNA of the CDR3: TGTGCCAGCAGTCACTATCGCGAAGGGGGCAGGCAGCCCCAGCATTTT. Its protein product is CASSHYREGGRQPQHF.

The chain combines TRBV20-1 with TRBJ1-6; unclear D gene. V gave up 4 bases and J gave up 0 bases, with 22 bases separating them. CDR3 length: 19 residues. Germline loops: CDR1 DFQATT, CDR2 SNEGSKA (reference sequence). CDR3 amino acids: CSAKAGGLEGHSYNSPLHF. CDR3 bases: TGCAGTGCTAAGGCTGGAGGCCTGGAGGGTCACTCCTATAATTCACCCCTCCACTTT.

The chain couples TRBV15 to TRBJ1-5; possible D gene TRBD1, 5 bases. CDR1 is LNHNV, CDR2 YYDKDF, per germline (reference sequence). The CDR3 contains 15 residues. V was trimmed by 0 bases and J by 5 bases, leaving 11 bases between them. The CDR3: CATSRDGGGYQPQHF. The CDR3 coding sequence is TGTGCCACCAGCAGAGATGGGGGGGGGTATCAGCCCCAGCATTTT.

The gene calls are TRBV19 and TRBJ2-7; the D is unclear. The CDR3 extends over 12 amino acids. Looked up from germline, CDR1 is LNHDA and CDR2 is SQIVND (reference sequence). Trimming stripped 5 bases from V and 0 bases from J, with 5 bases between. The CDR3 sequence: CASSADSYEQYF. The CDR3 region has the DNA TGTGCCAGTAGTGCAGACTCCTACGAGCAGTACTTC.

The chain has TRBV20-1 and TRBJ1-1; D is unresolved. Germline V CDR1 and CDR2: DFQATT, SNEGSKA (reference sequence). This CDR3 has 12 residues. Trimming removed 4 bases at V and 0 bases at J, with 6 bases between. CDR3 protein: CSAKRLNTEAFF. CDR3 coding DNA: TGCAGTGCTAAAAGGTTGAACACTGAAGCTTTCTTT.

The chain joins TRBV6-1 to TRBJ1-2; a weak D match, TRBD1 (5 bases). The CDR3 totals 17 residues. V dropped 6 bases and J dropped 4 bases, with 24 bases sitting between them. Germline loops: CDR1 MNHNS, CDR2 SASEGT. The CDR3 loop reads CASRSRGEFVVGYGYTF. The CDR3 nucleotides read TGTGCCAGCAGATCCCGGGGGGAGTTCGTCGTGGGCTATGGCTACACCTTC.

V and J are TRBV28 and TRBJ2-3; D remains ambiguous. The V gene lost 6 bases and the J gene lost 2 bases, with 12 bases spanning the gap. CDR1 is MDHEN and CDR2 is SYDVKM in the germline V gene. The CDR3 has 14 amino acids. CDR3 loop: CASSPGAYTDTQYF. The CDR3 DNA follows: TGTGCCAGCAGCCCTGGCGCGTACACAGATACGCAGTATTTT.